This is a list of T cell receptor beta chains from one sample in a study of cytomegalovirus exposure and HLA in healthy donors. Clones were sequenced by immunoSEQ multiplex PCR, and TCRdb holds only the in-frame ones, with some missing. The profile covers about 98,000 clones, with about 81% appearing a single time and about 1.5% taken by the ten largest. Sequencing was carried out using PBMCs. These receptor sequences come from a man in his forties or fifties in good health and CMV-seronegative. The CDR3 runs from the conserved cysteine through the conserved F or W. The D gene is left open where the match is weak. The size of a clone is reported for some rows only, either as once, few or many, or as a class for expanded clones.

d_call j_call clone_size v_call cdr3_aa cdr3_nt
TRBD1 TRBJ2-4 NA TRBV15 CATSRDIGTGSIQYF TGTGCCACCAGCAGAGACATCGGGACAGGGAGCATTCAGTACTTC
TRBD1 TRBJ1-6 NA TRBV7-2 CASSPTGVPLHF TGTGCCAGCAGCCCAACAGGGGTACCCCTCCACTTT
NA TRBJ1-2 NA TRBV10-3 CAIRGTGTPKGYTF TGTGCCATCAGGGGTACCGGGACTCCTAAGGGCTACACCTTC
NA TRBJ1-1 NA TRBV13 CASSRDRMNTEAFF TGTGCCAGCAGTCGAGACAGAATGAACACTGAAGCTTTCTTT
NA TRBJ1-5 NA TRBV27 CASSLFRPVEGQPQHF TGTGCCAGCAGTTTATTCCGGCCCGTCGAGGGCCAGCCCCAGCATTTT
NA TRBJ1-1 NA TRBV11-2 CASSLGARWTEAFF TGTGCCAGCAGCCTAGGGGCACGCTGGACTGAAGCTTTCTTT
TRBD1 TRBJ2-1 once TRBV29-1 CSAEGASAYNEQFF TGCAGCGCCGAGGGGGCGTCCGCCTACAATGAGCAGTTCTTC
TRBD2 TRBJ2-1 NA TRBV18 CASSLAGGSSYNEQFF TGTGCCAGCTCACTAGCGGGGGGAAGCTCCTACAATGAGCAGTTCTTC
TRBD1 TRBJ1-2 NA TRBV29-1 CSVYLPGQGLWGYTF TGCAGCGTTTACCTTCCGGGACAGGGATTATGGGGCTACACCTTC
TRBD2 TRBJ2-1 NA TRBV12-5 CASGLKLAGGINEQFF TGTGCTAGTGGTTTGAAATTAGCGGGGGGGATCAATGAGCAGTTCTTC
TRBD2 TRBJ2-7 NA TRBV5-5 CASSFGGVAYEQYF TGTGCCAGCAGCTTTGGGGGGGTGGCTTACGAGCAGTACTTC
TRBD2 TRBJ2-1 NA TRBV7-9 CASSLVVGTSGGRGFF TGTGCCAGCAGCCTAGTGGTCGGGACTAGCGGGGGCCGTGGGTTCTTC
NA TRBJ1-6 NA TRBV19 CASTSQSSYNSPLHF TGTGCCAGTACCTCACAGAGCTCCTATAATTCACCCCTCCACTTT
NA TRBJ2-7 NA TRBV13 CASSLEGQEQYF TGTGCCAGCAGCTTAGAGGGGCAAGAGCAGTACTTC
TRBD1 TRBJ1-1 few TRBV6-4 CASSRTTGGSEAFF TGTGCCAGCAGCCGAACAACAGGGGGCTCTGAAGCTTTCTTT
NA TRBJ2-5 NA TRBV7-6 CASSLHDPRETQYF TGTGCCAGCAGCCTACACGACCCGAGGGAGACCCAGTACTTC
TRBD1 TRBJ2-7 NA TRBV11-2 CASSYPRGRNWCEQYF TGTGCCAGCAGCTACCCTAGGGGGCGGAACTGGTGCGAGCAGTACTTC
NA TRBJ2-2 NA TRBV7-2 CASSLGQNTGELFF TGTGCCAGCAGCTTAGGGCAGAACACCGGGGAGCTGTTTTTT
NA TRBJ1-2 NA TRBV5-4 CASSYPGINIYTF TGTGCCAGCAGTTATCCGGGAATTAACATCTACACCTTC
NA TRBJ1-3 NA TRBV2 CASRVDISGNTIYF TGTGCCAGCAGAGTTGACATCTCTGGAAACACCATATATTTT
NA TRBJ2-5 NA TRBV5-8 CASSLVTRETQYF TGTGCCAGCAGCTTGGTAACGAGGGAGACCCAGTACTTC
TRBD1 TRBJ2-7 NA TRBV18 CASSPRRDRVNEQYF TGTGCCAGCTCACCACGCCGGGACAGGGTTAACGAGCAGTACTTC
TRBD1 TRBJ1-4 few TRBV14 CASSQETTGLNEKLFF TGTGCCAGCAGCCAAGAGACGACAGGGCTTAATGAAAAACTGTTTTTT
TRBD1 TRBJ1-1 few TRBV4-3 CASSRQGNTEAFF TGCGCCAGCAGTCGACAGGGGAACACTGAAGCTTTCTTT
NA TRBJ1-1 few TRBV5-6 CASSWRGAGGTEAFF TGTGCCAGCAGCTGGCGGGGGGCTGGGGGCACTGAAGCTTTCTTT
TRBD1 TRBJ2-7 NA TRBV4-1 CASSQGTRLPGQAAYEQYF TGCGCCAGCAGCCAAGGAACCCGCCTCCCGGGACAGGCCGCGTACGAGCAGTACTTC
NA TRBJ2-3 NA TRBV10-3 CAITEGVNFDTQYF TGTGCCATCACCGAGGGGGTTAACTTCGATACGCAGTATTTT
NA TRBJ2-1 once TRBV5-1 CASSLAGFPYNEQFF TGCGCCAGCAGCTTGGCAGGGTTCCCCTACAATGAGCAGTTCTTC
TRBD1 TRBJ1-5 NA TRBV19 CASRQGSGNQPQHF TGTGCCAGTAGACAGGGGTCCGGCAATCAGCCCCAGCATTTT
NA TRBJ2-2 NA TRBV29-1 CSVETANTGELFF TGCAGCGTTGAGACAGCGAACACCGGGGAGCTGTTTTTT
NA TRBJ1-1 NA TRBV6-1 CASGVGAALNTEAFF TGTGCCAGCGGGGTTGGGGCAGCCTTGAACACTGAAGCTTTCTTT
TRBD1 TRBJ1-5 once TRBV11-2 CASSHRQGRGLSNQPQHF TGTGCCAGCAGCCACAGACAGGGTAGGGGCCTTAGCAATCAGCCCCAGCATTTT
NA TRBJ2-5 NA TRBV6-5 CASSYLGGGLETQYF TGTGCCAGCAGTTACCTTGGGGGGGGGCTTGAGACCCAGTACTTC
NA TRBJ2-5 once TRBV14 CASSHRRDSQETQYF TGTGCCAGCAGCCACCGCCGGGATTCCCAAGAGACCCAGTACTTC
NA TRBJ1-6 NA TRBV11-2 CASSHARDFSPLHF TGTGCCAGCAGCCACGCCAGGGACTTTTCACCCCTCCACTTT
TRBD1 TRBJ1-2 NA TRBV29-1 CSVEDQTGTGGGYTF TGCAGCGTTGAAGACCAGACCGGGACAGGGGGCGGCTACACCTTC
TRBD1 TRBJ2-7 NA TRBV5-1 CASSQATGKKLNEQYF TGCGCCAGCAGCCAAGCGACAGGGAAGAAACTCAACGAGCAGTACTTC
TRBD1 TRBJ2-3 NA TRBV5-1 CASSSITGGTTLDTQYF TGCGCCAGCAGCTCAATTACAGGGGGCACAACCTTAGATACGCAGTATTTT
NA TRBJ1-1 NA TRBV10-3 CAISESEGMNTEAFF TGTGCCATCAGTGAGTCGGAGGGGATGAACACTGAAGCTTTCTTT
NA TRBJ2-3 NA TRBV7-9 CASSLGTTHRDTQYF TGTGCCAGCAGCTTAGGGACAACTCACCGGGATACGCAGTATTTT
NA TRBJ1-6 NA TRBV27 CASQLRLNSPLHF TGTGCCAGCCAACTCCGGTTGAATTCACCCCTCCACTTT
NA TRBJ2-1 once TRBV6-1 CASSDPPGENEQFF TGTGCCAGCAGTGACCCGCCCGGGGAAAATGAGCAGTTCTTC
NA TRBJ2-2 once TRBV5-6 CASSPEGVGTGELFF TGTGCCAGCAGCCCTGAGGGGGTCGGGACCGGGGAGCTGTTTTTT
TRBD2 TRBJ2-1 NA TRBV6-1 CAGLLAASEQFF TGTGCCGGCCTTCTAGCGGCCAGTGAGCAGTTCTTC
NA TRBJ2-7 NA TRBV10-3 CAIPAGIGSYEQYF TGTGCCATCCCGGCGGGGATTGGCTCCTACGAGCAGTACTTC
NA TRBJ2-7 NA TRBV10-3 CAISELSGQYF TGTGCCATCAGTGAGCTTAGCGGGCAGTACTTC
NA TRBJ2-7 NA TRBV27 CASSGSGSSYEQYF TGTGCCAGCAGTGGTAGCGGTAGCTCCTACGAGCAGTACTTC
TRBD2 TRBJ2-1 NA TRBV7-3 CASSPTSGSYNEQFF TGTGCCAGCAGCCCGACTAGCGGGTCGTACAATGAGCAGTTCTTC
NA TRBJ2-6 NA TRBV5-1 CASSLLGASGANVLTF TGCGCCAGCAGCTTGTTAGGGGCTTCTGGGGCCAACGTCCTGACTTTC
TRBD2 TRBJ2-1 NA TRBV15 CATSRGGSGGANEQFF TGTGCCACCAGCAGAGGGGGTAGCGGGGGGGCTAATGAGCAGTTCTTC
TRBD1 TRBJ2-1 NA TRBV6-1 CASSVSRAGQAYNEQFF TGTGCCAGCAGTGTAAGCCGAGCAGGACAGGCTTACAATGAGCAGTTCTTC